This T cell receptor beta chain was recovered during a study of shared clonotypes between healthy human individuals. The CDR3 has 17 residues. V gave up 2 bases and J gave up 8 bases; unmatched junction bases: 12. Germline V CDR1 and CDR2: MNHNS, SASEGT. Notes on the study in general: A limitation of the genetic and exposure-history diversity represented arose from few donors. Generally, estimated richness proved larger in naive subsets than it did in memory subsets.

A remark on this clone: The antigen remains undetermined.

Genomic DNA of every subset was divided equally among multiple immunoSEQ plates. Using immunoSEQ multiplex PCR, the repertoire was profiled, and TCRdb retains in-frame clones only, with some absent. The profile covers 2.3 million or so clones, with roughly 93% appearing a single time and 0.35% to 0.5% taken by the ten largest. The sequence derives from a man between 18 and 29 years old in good health. Some clones in this sample may be carry-over from other donors' samples. Sequenced sample: naive CD4+ T cells from PBMCs. Subset noted: CD45RA+ positively selected. The chain combines TRBV6-1 with TRBJ2-1; 10 bases are a match to TRBD1. CDR3 DNA: TGTGCCAGCAGTGAAAGAGGGACAGGGGATGCGGCCTATGAGCAGTTCTTC. Encoded protein: CASSERGTGDAAYEQFF.